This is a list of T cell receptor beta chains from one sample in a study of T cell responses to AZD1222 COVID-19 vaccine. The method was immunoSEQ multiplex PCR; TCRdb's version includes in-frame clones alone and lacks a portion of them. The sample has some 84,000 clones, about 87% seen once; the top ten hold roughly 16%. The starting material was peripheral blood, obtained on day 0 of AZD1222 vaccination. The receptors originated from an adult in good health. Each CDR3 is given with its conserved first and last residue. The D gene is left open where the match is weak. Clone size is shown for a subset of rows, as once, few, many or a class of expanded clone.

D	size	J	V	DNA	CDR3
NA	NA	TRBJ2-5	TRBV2	TGTGCCAGCGGGGGAGAGACCCAGTACTTC	CASGGETQYF
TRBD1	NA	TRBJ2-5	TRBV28	TGTGCCAGCAGTTCACCCCGGGACAGCCAAGAGACCCAGTACTTC	CASSSPRDSQETQYF
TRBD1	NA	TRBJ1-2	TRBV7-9	TGTGCCAGCAGCTTAGACCGGGACAGGGCCATAATGAATGGCTACACCTTC	CASSLDRDRAIMNGYTF
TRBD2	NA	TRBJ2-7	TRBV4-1	TGCGCCAGCAGCCAAGGTGTAGCGGGCTCCTACGAGCAGTACTTC	CASSQGVAGSYEQYF
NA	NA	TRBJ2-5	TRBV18	TGTGCCAGCTCACCGAATCTGGGGGAGACCCAGTACTTC	CASSPNLGETQYF
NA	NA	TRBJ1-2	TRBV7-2	TGTGCCAGCAGCTCGAGGGTTGCCTGGAACTATGGCTACACCTTC	CASSSRVAWNYGYTF
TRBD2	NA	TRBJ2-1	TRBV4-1	TGCGCCAGCAGCCATGGCCCCGGGACTAGCGGACACAATGAGCAGTTCTTC	CASSHGPGTSGHNEQFF
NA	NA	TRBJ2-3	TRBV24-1	TGTGCCACCAGTGAAGGGGTTACAGATACGCAGTATTTT	CATSEGVTDTQYF
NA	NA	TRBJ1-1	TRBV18	TGTGCCAGCTCACCCCCGGGTAACACTGAAGCTTTCTTT	CASSPPGNTEAFF
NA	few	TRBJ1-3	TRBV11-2	TGTGCCAGCAGCTTAGATCGGGGAAACACCATATATTTT	CASSLDRGNTIYF
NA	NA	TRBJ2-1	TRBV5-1	TGCGCCAGCCGATGGGAGAATGAGCAATTCTTC	CASRWENEQFF
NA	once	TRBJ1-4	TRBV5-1	TGCGCCAGCAGCTTGGCCTTGAGGGAAGATGAAAAACTGTTTTTT	CASSLALREDEKLFF
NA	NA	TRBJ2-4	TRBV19	TGTGCCAGTAGTGCTAGCTCAGTCAAAAACATTCAGTACTTC	CASSASSVKNIQYF
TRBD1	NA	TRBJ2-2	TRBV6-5	TGTGCCAGCAGTTACCGGACAGGCGGCCCCGGGGAGCTGTTTTTT	CASSYRTGGPGELFF
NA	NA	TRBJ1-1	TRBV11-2	TGTGCCAGCAGCTTAAAATTGGGAGAAGCTTTCTTT	CASSLKLGEAFF
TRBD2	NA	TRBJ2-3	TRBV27	TGTGCCAGCAGTCCGTCGGGAACTAGCGGGAGACCAGATACGCAGTATTTT	CASSPSGTSGRPDTQYF
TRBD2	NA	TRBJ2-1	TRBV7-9	TGTGCCAGCAGCCCCGCCCTAATGGCTAGCGGGAGTTATCAGGAGCAGTTCTTC	CASSPALMASGSYQEQFF
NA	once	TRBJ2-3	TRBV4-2	TGTGCCAGCAAAAGCTCGGCGGGGAGCACAGATACGCAGTATTTT	CASKSSAGSTDTQYF
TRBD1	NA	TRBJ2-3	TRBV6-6	TGTGCCAGCAGTTACTCGGGACAGGGTTCCTATACGCAGTATTTT	CASSYSGQGSYTQYF
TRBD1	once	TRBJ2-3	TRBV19	TGTGCCAGTAGTATGTCTGGGACAGGGGGACTCACAGATACGCAGTATTTT	CASSMSGTGGLTDTQYF
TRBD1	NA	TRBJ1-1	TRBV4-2	TGTGCCAGCAGCCCAAGGGACAGGGGGCGTAACACTGAAGCTTTCTTT	CASSPRDRGRNTEAFF
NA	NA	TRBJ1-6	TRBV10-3	TGTGCCACCAGACAGGAACTGGGTTCACCCCTCCACTTT	CATRQELGSPLHF
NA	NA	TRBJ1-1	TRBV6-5	TGTGCCAGCAGTTCGGCGAACACTGAAGCTTTCTTT	CASSSANTEAFF
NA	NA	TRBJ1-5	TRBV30	TGTGCCTGGATAAAGGATGGACCTAGCAATCAGCCCCAGCATTTT	CAWIKDGPSNQPQHF
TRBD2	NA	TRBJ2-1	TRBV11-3	TGTGCCAGCAGCTTTGGGAGCGGGAGCCGCAATGAGCAGTTCTTC	CASSFGSGSRNEQFF
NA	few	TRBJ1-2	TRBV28	TGTGCCATCGCTACCCTTACTAACTATGGCTACACCTTC	CAIATLTNYGYTF
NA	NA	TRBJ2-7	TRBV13	TGTGCCAGCAGCCGAGGCTCGGGCCCCCTCCACGAGCAGTACTTC	CASSRGSGPLHEQYF
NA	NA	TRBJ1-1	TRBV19	TGTGCCAGTAGCGCCGCCCTGAACACTGAAGCTTTCTTT	CASSAALNTEAFF
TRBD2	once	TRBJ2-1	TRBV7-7	TGTGCTAGCAGCTCCCGGGATCCGCGGGGGTGTTACAATGAGCAGTTCTTC	CASSSRDPRGCYNEQFF
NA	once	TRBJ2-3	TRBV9	TGTGCCAGCAGCCGGACCTCGGGACAAGACACAGATACGCAGTATTTT	CASSRTSGQDTDTQYF
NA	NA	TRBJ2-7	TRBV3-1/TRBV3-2	TGTGCCAGCAGCCAACCCTCGGGGTTCGAGCAGTACTTC	CASSQPSGFEQYF
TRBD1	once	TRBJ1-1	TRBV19	TGTGCCAGTAGGGCCCCGGGACAGGGGTTCACTGAAGCTTTCTTT	CASRAPGQGFTEAFF
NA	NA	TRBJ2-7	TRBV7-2	TGTGCCAGCAGCTTAGGCCGGGACTTGGGTACCTACGAGCAGTACTTC	CASSLGRDLGTYEQYF
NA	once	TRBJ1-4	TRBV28	TGTGCCAGCAGTGGCCGGGCCCTTAATGAAAAACTGTTTTTT	CASSGRALNEKLFF
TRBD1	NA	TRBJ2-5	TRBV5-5	TGTGCCAGCAGCCAATACCGGGACAGGGTCCAAGAGACCCAGTACTTC	CASSQYRDRVQETQYF
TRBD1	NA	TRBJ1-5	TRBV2	TGTGCCAGCACAGGGACAGGGGATCGGGAGCCCCAGCATTTT	CASTGTGDREPQHF
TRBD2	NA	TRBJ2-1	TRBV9	TGTGCCAGCAGCTTGAGACTAGCGGGAGTTGGTGAGCAGTTCTTC	CASSLRLAGVGEQFF
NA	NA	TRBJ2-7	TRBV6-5	TGTGCCAGCAGTTCCCCAAACTACGATGGGCAGTACTTC	CASSSPNYDGQYF
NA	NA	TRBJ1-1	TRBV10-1	TGCGCCAGCAGTGAGTCGAGAGGAAAAAACACTGAAGCTTTCTTT	CASSESRGKNTEAFF
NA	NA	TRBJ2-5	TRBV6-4	TGTGCCAGCAAATTTCAGGGGCGCCATCCCCAAGAGACCCAGTACTTC	CASKFQGRHPQETQYF
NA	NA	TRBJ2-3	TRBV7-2	TGTGCCAGCAGCCCAAGCGGCCACTTCACAGATACGCAGTATTTT	CASSPSGHFTDTQYF
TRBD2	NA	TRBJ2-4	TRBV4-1	TGCGCCAGCAGCCAAGATCGGACTAGCGGTTGGGACATTCAGTACTTC	CASSQDRTSGWDIQYF
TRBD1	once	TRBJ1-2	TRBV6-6	TGTGCCAGCAGTTACTTGGACAGGGGAGGTGGCTACACCTTC	CASSYLDRGGGYTF
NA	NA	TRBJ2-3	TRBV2	TGTGCCAGCTCCTCTCGCGGACTGATGGTCCGGGATACGCAGTATTTT	CASSSRGLMVRDTQYF
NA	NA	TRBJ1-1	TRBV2	TGTGCCAGCAGTGACGCCACAGGGTCGAACACTGAAGCTTTCTTT	CASSDATGSNTEAFF
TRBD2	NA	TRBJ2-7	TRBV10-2	TGCGCCAGCAGTGGGTCTAGCGGAACCTACGAGCAGTACTTC	CASSGSSGTYEQYF
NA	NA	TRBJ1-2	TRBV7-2	TGTGCCAGCAGCTTAGTAGCGGGGGAATATGGCTACACCTTC	CASSLVAGEYGYTF
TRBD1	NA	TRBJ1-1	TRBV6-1	TGTGCCAGCAGTGAAGCTCCGACAGGGACCCCGAACACTGAAGCTTTCTTT	CASSEAPTGTPNTEAFF
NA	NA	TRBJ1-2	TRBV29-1	TGCAGCGTCGACCGGACAAAGGGCTATGGCTACACCTTC	CSVDRTKGYGYTF
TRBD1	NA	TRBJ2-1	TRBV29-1	TGCAGCGGCAACCGGGACAGGGGCCACAATGAGCAGTTCTTC	CSGNRDRGHNEQFF
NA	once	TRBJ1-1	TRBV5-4	TGTGCCAGCAGCTTCGGTGGAGGCACGAACACTGAAGCTTTCTTT	CASSFGGGTNTEAFF
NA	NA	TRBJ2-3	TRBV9	TGTGCCAGCAGCGGGAGGGGGGTAGTAGATACGCAGTATTTT	CASSGRGVVDTQYF